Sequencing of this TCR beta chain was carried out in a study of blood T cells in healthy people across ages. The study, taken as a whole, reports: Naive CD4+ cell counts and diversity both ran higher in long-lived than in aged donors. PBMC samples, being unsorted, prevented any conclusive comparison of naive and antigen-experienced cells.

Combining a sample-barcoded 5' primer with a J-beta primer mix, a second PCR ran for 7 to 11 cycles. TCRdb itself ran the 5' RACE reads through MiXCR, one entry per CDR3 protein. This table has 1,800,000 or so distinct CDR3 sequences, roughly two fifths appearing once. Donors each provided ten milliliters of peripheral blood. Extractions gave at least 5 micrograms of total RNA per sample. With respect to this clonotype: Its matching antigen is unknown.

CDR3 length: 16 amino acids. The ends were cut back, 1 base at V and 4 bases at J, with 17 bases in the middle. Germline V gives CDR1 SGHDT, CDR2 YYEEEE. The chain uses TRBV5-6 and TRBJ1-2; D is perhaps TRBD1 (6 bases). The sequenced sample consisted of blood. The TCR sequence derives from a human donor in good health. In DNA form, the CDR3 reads TGTGCCAGCAGCTTGATTGTATCGGGGGCAATCTATGGCTACACCTTC. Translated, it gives CASSLIVSGAIYGYTF.